A selection of T cell receptor beta chains follows, all from one sample in a study of cytomegalovirus exposure and HLA in healthy donors. This table comes from immunoSEQ multiplex PCR, and its TCRdb copy is limited to in-frame clones, with some not included. The sample has around 150,000 clones, about 88% seen once. Sequencing used PBMCs. The receptors derive from a woman between 18 and 30 years old in good health and CMV-seropositive. Each CDR3 is given with its conserved first and last residue. The order of the fields is J gene, clone size, V gene, D gene, CDR3 DNA, CDR3 protein. D genes are given only for firm matches. Some rows have no size entry. The others give once, few or many, or a class for an expanded clone.

TRBJ2-7	once	TRBV19	TRBD1	TGTGCCAGTGGGACAGTTTACGAGCAGTACTTC	CASGTVYEQYF
TRBJ2-2	NA	TRBV7-8	NA	TGTGCCAGCAGCCCCCTAGCCGGGGAGCTGTTTTTT	CASSPLAGELFF
TRBJ2-1	NA	TRBV19	NA	TGTGCCAGTAGTATAGCTGTCTCCTATGAGCAGTTCTTC	CASSIAVSYEQFF
TRBJ2-3	NA	TRBV4-1	TRBD2	TGCGCCAGCAGCCAAGGACTAGCGGGAGTTGATACGCAGTATTTT	CASSQGLAGVDTQYF
TRBJ2-1	NA	TRBV13	NA	TGTGCCAGCAGCTTAGGGTCTAGCGCCCACCTGAGTGAGCAGTTCTTC	CASSLGSSAHLSEQFF
TRBJ2-3	NA	TRBV7-2	NA	TGTGCCAGCAGCTTAGGAGCTGCAGATACGCAGTATTTT	CASSLGAADTQYF
TRBJ2-7	once	TRBV29-1	NA	TGCAGCGTTGAAGGTACTCTGGGGAGCTCCTACGAGCAGTACTTC	CSVEGTLGSSYEQYF
TRBJ2-7	NA	TRBV14	NA	TGTGCCAGCAGCCAAGTTTCAGGGAAAGCCTACGAGCAGTACTTC	CASSQVSGKAYEQYF
TRBJ2-7	NA	TRBV4-2	NA	TGTGCCAGCAGCCAAGATTTTTTTATGGCGGTGGACTCCTACGAGCAGTACTTC	CASSQDFFMAVDSYEQYF
TRBJ2-1	NA	TRBV28	NA	TGTGCCAGCAGTCCTCCGGGACTCACGTACAATGAGCAGTTCTTC	CASSPPGLTYNEQFF
TRBJ1-4	NA	TRBV5-1	TRBD1	TGCGCCAGCAGCTACACAGGGGGACGTGAAAAACTGTTTTTT	CASSYTGGREKLFF
TRBJ2-1	NA	TRBV28	TRBD2	TGTGCCAGCAGTTTTGCGGGGGTTATAGCAGAGCAGTTCTTC	CASSFAGVIAEQFF
TRBJ1-2	NA	TRBV5-1	NA	TGCGCCAGCAGCTCGATGACAGACGACTATGGCTACACCTTC	CASSSMTDDYGYTF
TRBJ2-7	NA	TRBV9	TRBD2	TGTGCCAGCAGCGTAGGACTAGCGGGAGGATACGAGCAGTACTTC	CASSVGLAGGYEQYF
TRBJ2-1	NA	TRBV2	TRBD2	TGTGCCAGCAGTGCTCTAGCGGGAGTTAGTGAGCAGTTCTTC	CASSALAGVSEQFF
TRBJ2-7	once	TRBV9	TRBD1	TGTGCCAGCAGCGTAATCTCCGGGACAGGGATCAACGAGCAGTACTTC	CASSVISGTGINEQYF
TRBJ1-1	few	TRBV30	NA	TGTGCCTGGAGTTTCTTGGACAGTGAAGCTTTCTTT	CAWSFLDSEAFF
TRBJ2-5	NA	TRBV30	TRBD2	TGTGCCTGGAGTGGACTAGCGGGCACTCAAGAGACCCAGTACTTC	CAWSGLAGTQETQYF
TRBJ2-1	NA	TRBV1	NA	TGCACCAGCAGCCCGGGACTAGCGGGAGGGCCCGAGCAGTTCTTC	CTSSPGLAGGPEQFF
TRBJ2-3	NA	TRBV6-5	TRBD2	TGTGCCAGCAGTTACCTAGCGGGATACACAGATACGCAGTATTTT	CASSYLAGYTDTQYF
TRBJ2-7	NA	TRBV5-6	TRBD1	TGTGCCAGCAGCTCCGGGACAGGGGACGAGCAGTACTTC	CASSSGTGDEQYF
TRBJ2-7	NA	TRBV11-3	TRBD2	TGTGCCAGCAGCCCTAGCGGGAGGGCATACGAGCAGTACTTC	CASSPSGRAYEQYF
TRBJ1-5	NA	TRBV18	NA	TGTGCCAGCTCACCAGGGGCTGGGGATCAGCCCCAGCATTTT	CASSPGAGDQPQHF
TRBJ2-3	NA	TRBV2	NA	TGTGCCAGCCAACTTGGGAGGGATACGCAGTATTTT	CASQLGRDTQYF
TRBJ1-3	NA	TRBV4-1	TRBD1	TGCGCCAGCAGCCAGTCCGGGACAGGGGTCGTAGCTGGAAACACCATATATTTT	CASSQSGTGVVAGNTIYF
TRBJ2-2	NA	TRBV7-9	NA	TGTGCCAGCAGCTTAGTTCCAAACACCGGGGAGCTGTTTTTT	CASSLVPNTGELFF
TRBJ1-2	once	TRBV5-1	NA	TGCGCCAGCAGCTTGGGTTTAACTTTTACCTATGGCTACACCTTC	CASSLGLTFTYGYTF
TRBJ2-3	NA	TRBV2	TRBD2	TGTGCCAGCAGGGGACTAGCGGGGGGAGGGGATACGCAGTATTTT	CASRGLAGGGDTQYF
TRBJ2-1	NA	TRBV6-6	NA	TGTGCCAGCAGTTATATCAGAGGCAATGAGCAGTTCTTC	CASSYIRGNEQFF
TRBJ2-1	once	TRBV7-8	TRBD1	TGTGCCAGCAGACACCCGGGACAGTTAAATGAGCAGTTCTTC	CASRHPGQLNEQFF
TRBJ1-4	NA	TRBV6-1	NA	TGTGCCAGCAGTGAAGAGGTGGCAGGGCGGTTTTTT	CASSEEVAGRFF
TRBJ2-3	NA	TRBV30	TRBD1	TGTGCCTGGAGTGCCGTTACCCCCGGACAGGGTAGCCCAGATACGCAGTATTTT	CAWSAVTPGQGSPDTQYF
TRBJ1-2	once	TRBV7-9	NA	TGTGCCAGCAGCTTAATCCTGAACTATGGCTACACCTTC	CASSLILNYGYTF
TRBJ2-5	NA	TRBV29-1	NA	TGCAGCGTTGAAGCCCCGATAGCGAAGGAGACCCAGTACTTC	CSVEAPIAKETQYF
TRBJ2-7	NA	TRBV18	NA	TGTGCCAGCTCACCGCAAGCAGGCGAGCAGTACTTC	CASSPQAGEQYF
TRBJ2-3	NA	TRBV2	NA	TGTGCCAGCAGTGACCCAGGCCGCCAAAGGACAGATACGCAGTATTTT	CASSDPGRQRTDTQYF
TRBJ2-4	NA	TRBV19	TRBD2	TGTGCCAGTAGTATGCTGGCGGGAGCCCCTCCAGCCAAAAACATTCAGTACTTC	CASSMLAGAPPAKNIQYF
TRBJ1-2	NA	TRBV19	NA	TGTGCCAGTAGTGTACAAGGGACTTCGGTTGATGGCTACACCTTC	CASSVQGTSVDGYTF
TRBJ1-2	NA	TRBV19	TRBD1	TGTGCCAGTAGTATATTGGACAGGGAGAACTATGGCTACACCTTC	CASSILDRENYGYTF